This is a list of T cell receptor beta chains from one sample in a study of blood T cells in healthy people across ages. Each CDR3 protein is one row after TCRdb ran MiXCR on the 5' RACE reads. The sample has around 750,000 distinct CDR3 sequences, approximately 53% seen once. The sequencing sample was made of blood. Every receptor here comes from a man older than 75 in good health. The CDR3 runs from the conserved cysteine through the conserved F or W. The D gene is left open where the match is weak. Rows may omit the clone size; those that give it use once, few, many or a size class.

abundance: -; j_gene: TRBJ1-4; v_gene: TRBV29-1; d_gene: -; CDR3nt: TGCAGCGTTTCAAAGGGGTCCGGGAATGAAAAACTGTTTTTT; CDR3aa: CSVSKGSGNEKLFF
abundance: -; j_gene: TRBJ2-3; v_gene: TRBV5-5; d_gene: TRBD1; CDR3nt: TGTGCCAGCAGCTTGAGAGCGCCCCGAGGGACAGACACGCAGTATTTT; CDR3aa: CASSLRAPRGTDTQYF
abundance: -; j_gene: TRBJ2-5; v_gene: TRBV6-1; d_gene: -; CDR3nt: TGTGCCAGCAGTGAATGGGGAGAGACCCAGTACTTC; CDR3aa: CASSEWGETQYF
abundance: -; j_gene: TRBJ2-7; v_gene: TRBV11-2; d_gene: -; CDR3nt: TGTGCCAGCAGACCGGACACTACCTACGAGCAGTACTTC; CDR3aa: CASRPDTTYEQYF
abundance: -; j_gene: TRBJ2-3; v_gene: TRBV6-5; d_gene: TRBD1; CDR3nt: TGTGCCAGCAGTGACCCGGGACAGCGGCACAGATACGCGTATTTT; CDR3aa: CASSDPGQRHRYAYF
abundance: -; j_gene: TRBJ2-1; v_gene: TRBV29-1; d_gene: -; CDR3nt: TGCAGCGTTGAAGATGTAGGCGGGTCCTCCTACAATGAGCAGTTCTTC; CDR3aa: CSVEDVGGSSYNEQFF
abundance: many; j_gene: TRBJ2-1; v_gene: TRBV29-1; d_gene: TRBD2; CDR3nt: TGCAGCGTTGACACTAGCGGGAATTACAATGAGCAGTTCTTC; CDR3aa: CSVDTSGNYNEQFF
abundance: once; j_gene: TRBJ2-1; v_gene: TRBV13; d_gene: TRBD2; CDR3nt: TGTGCCTCCAAGCCCAGCGGGAGAATGGCAGATGAGCAGTTCTTC; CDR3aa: CASKPSGRMADEQFF
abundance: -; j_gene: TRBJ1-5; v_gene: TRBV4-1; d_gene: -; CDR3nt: TGCGCCAGCAGCCACCCCCTCGGGCAGTTGAGCCAGCCCCAGCATTTT; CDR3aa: CASSHPLGQLSQPQHF
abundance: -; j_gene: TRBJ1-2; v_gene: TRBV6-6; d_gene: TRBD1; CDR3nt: TGTGCCAGCAGCTCTCCCCAGGGGGCGACTCCTTATGGCTACACCTTC; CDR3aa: CASSSPQGATPYGYTF
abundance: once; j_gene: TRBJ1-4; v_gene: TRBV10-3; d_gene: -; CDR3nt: TGTGCCATCAGTGAGGTTGGACATAGTGAAAAACTGTTTTTT; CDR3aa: CAISEVGHSEKLFF
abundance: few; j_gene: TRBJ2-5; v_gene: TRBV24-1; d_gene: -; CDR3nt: TGTGCCACCAGAGATACCTTTGGGACCCAGTACTTC; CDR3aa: CATRDTFGTQYF
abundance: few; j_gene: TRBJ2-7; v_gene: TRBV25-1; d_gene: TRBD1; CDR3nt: TGTGCCAGTCACGACAGGGCGGGCGAGCAGTACTTC; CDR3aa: CASHDRAGEQYF
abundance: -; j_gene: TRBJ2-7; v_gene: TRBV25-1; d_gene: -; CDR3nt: TGTGCCAGCAGTGAATATTTTCGTGAGACAGGTCAATACGAGCAGTACTTC; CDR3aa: CASSEYFRETGQYEQYF
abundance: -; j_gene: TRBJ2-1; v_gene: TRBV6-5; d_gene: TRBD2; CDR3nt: TGTGCCAGCAGGGGAGCTAGCGGAGGGAATGAGCAGTTCTTC; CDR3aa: CASRGASGGNEQFF
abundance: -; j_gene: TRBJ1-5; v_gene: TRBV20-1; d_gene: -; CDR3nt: TGCAGTGCTAGAGATCTCGGGGCATTGGGCAATCAGCCCCAGCATTTT; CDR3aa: CSARDLGALGNQPQHF
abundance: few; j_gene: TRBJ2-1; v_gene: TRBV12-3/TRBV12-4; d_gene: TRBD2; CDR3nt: TGTGCCAGCAGTCTCTGGACTAGCGGGAGCTCCTACAATGAGCAGTTCTTC; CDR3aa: CASSLWTSGSSYNEQFF
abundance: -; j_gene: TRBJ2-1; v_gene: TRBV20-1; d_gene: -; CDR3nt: TGCAGTGTGAAACGGACCCCCGAGCAGTTCTTC; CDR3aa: CSVKRTPEQFF
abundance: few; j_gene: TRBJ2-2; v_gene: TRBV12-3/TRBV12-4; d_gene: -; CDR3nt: TGTGCCAGCGGCAGGACGGGGAACACCGGGGAGCTGTTTTTT; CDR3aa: CASGRTGNTGELFF
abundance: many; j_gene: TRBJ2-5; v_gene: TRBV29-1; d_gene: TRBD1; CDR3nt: TGCAGCGTCCGACAGGGTGAGACCCAGTACTTC; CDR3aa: CSVRQGETQYF